These 9 T cell receptor beta chains came from one sample sequenced in a study of immune evolution from preneoplasia to lung adenocarcinoma. Repertoires were generated with immunoSEQ multiplex PCR, while TCRdb's copy carries only in-frame clones and drops some. Of roughly 4,400 clones in the sample, 74% were seen once. Sequencing was done on a sample of FFPE adjacent normal lung tissue. The receptors here all came from a person aged 55-80 years with lung adenocarcinoma.

The V and J genes are TRBV5-1 and TRBJ2-2, with TRBD2 matching over 9 bases. This CDR3 is 17 amino acids long. Germline CDR1 SGHRS, CDR2 YFSETQ. J lost 0 bases, V lost 5 bases, and 8 bases had no gene match. The CDR3, as DNA: TGCGCCAGCAGTGAGAACATAGCGGGAGCGAACACCGGGGAGCTGTTTTTT. This sequence encodes CASSENIAGANTGELFF.

The chain links TRBV28 to TRBJ1-1, with no clear D. There are 12 residues in the CDR3. Germline CDR1 and CDR2: MDHEN and SYDVKM. V was shortened by 5 bases and J by 4 bases, with 8 bases between the two germline ends. This CDR3 reads CASSPPLTEAFF. CDR3 sequence (DNA): TGTGCCAGCAGTCCCCCCCTCACTGAAGCTTTCTTT. Full variable domain (remainder filled in from reference TRBV28 and TRBJ1-1): DVKVTQSSRYLVKRTGEKVFLECVQDMDHENMFWYRQDPGLGLRLIYFSYDVKMKEKGDIPEGYSVSREKKERFSLILESASTNQTSMYLCASSPPLTEAFFGQGTRLTVV.

This CDR3 is CASSLPVRGTAGELFF. The CDR3 DNA reads TGTGCCAGCAGCTTACCGGTCAGGGGAACGGCCGGGGAGCTGTTTTTT. The chain combines TRBV7-3 with TRBJ2-2; D might be TRBD1 (6 bases). Germline V CDR1 and CDR2: SGHTA, FQGTGA. Trimming took 2 bases from V and 6 from J, leaving 16 bases between them. The CDR3 is 16 amino acids.

This clone turned up a few times. The rearrangement links TRBV5-1 to TRBJ2-6; D not certain. CDR1 is SGHRS and CDR2 is YFSETQ in the germline V gene. The CDR3 loop spans 14 amino acids. The V end was cut by 4 bases, the J end by 2 bases, with 7 bases between. CDR3 protein: CASSTGTGANVLTF. The CDR3 DNA is TGCGCCAGCAGCACTGGGACTGGGGCCAACGTCCTGACTTTC.

The chain uses TRBV12-5 and TRBJ2-1; possible D gene TRBD2, 6 bases. The CDR3 contains 16 residues. Germline CDR1 and CDR2: LGHNT and FRNRAP. Trimming left V 6 bases short and J 6 bases short, with 21 bases between. CDR3 sequence: CASGPVGTPGGNEQFF. CDR3 coding DNA: TGTGCTAGTGGCCCGGTCGGGACTCCCGGGGGCAATGAGCAGTTCTTC.

This clone is judged large (0.1 to 1%). V is TRBV7-6 and J is TRBJ1-1; D call uncertain. The CDR3 is made up of 14 amino acids. V was clipped by 2 bases and J by 7 bases, with 14 bases between them. CDR1 SGHVS and CDR2 FNYEAQ come from the germline V gene. CDR3 residues: CASSLIGEEHEAFF. The CDR3 coding sequence is TGTGCCAGCAGCTTAATCGGCGAAGAGCATGAAGCTTTCTTT. Drawing the rest from reference TRBV7-6 and TRBJ1-1, the complete variable domain is GAGVSQSPRYKVTKRGQDVALRCDPISGHVSLYWYRQALGQGPEFLTYFNYEAQQDKSGLPNDRFSAERPEGSISTLTIQRTEQRDSAMYRCASSLIGEEHEAFFGQGTRLTVV.

The chain is built from TRBV5-1 and TRBJ2-7, with 16 bases lining up with TRBD2. The length of the CDR3 is 16 residues. Trimming at V came to 5 bases and at J to 4 bases, leaving 6 bases not matched to a gene. CDR1 is SGHRS, CDR2 YFSETQ, per germline. The CDR3, as DNA: TGCGCCAGCAGTCTAGGGACTAGCGGGAGGGGATACGAGCAGTACTTC. This gives the protein CASSLGTSGRGYEQYF. The entire variable domain, with the rest obtained from reference TRBV5-1 and TRBJ2-7, is as follows: KAGVTQTPRYLIKTRGQQVTLSCSPISGHRSVSWYQQTPGQGLQFLFEYFSETQRNKGNFPGRFSGRQFSNSRSEMNVSTLELGDSALYLCASSLGTSGRGYEQYFGPGTRLTVT.

V is TRBV11-2 and J is TRBJ2-7, with D tentatively TRBD1 (7 bases). The V end was cut by 4 bases, the J end by 9 bases, with 16 bases between. This CDR3 comprises 13 residues. Per the germline V gene, CDR1 is SGHAT and CDR2 is FQNNGV. The CDR3 DNA is TGTGCCAGCAGCTACTCTGACAGGGACTGGCAGTACTTC. Its protein is CASSYSDRDWQYF.

In DNA form, the CDR3 reads TGCGCCAGCAGCTACACGACAGGAGGGCAGCCCCAGCATTTT. Translated: CASSYTTGGQPQHF. The chain uses TRBV5-1 and TRBJ1-5; possible D gene TRBD1, 6 bases. The CDR3 totals 14 residues. V was pared by 3 bases and J by 7 bases, with 14 bases between. The germline gives CDR1 SGHRS, CDR2 YFSETQ.